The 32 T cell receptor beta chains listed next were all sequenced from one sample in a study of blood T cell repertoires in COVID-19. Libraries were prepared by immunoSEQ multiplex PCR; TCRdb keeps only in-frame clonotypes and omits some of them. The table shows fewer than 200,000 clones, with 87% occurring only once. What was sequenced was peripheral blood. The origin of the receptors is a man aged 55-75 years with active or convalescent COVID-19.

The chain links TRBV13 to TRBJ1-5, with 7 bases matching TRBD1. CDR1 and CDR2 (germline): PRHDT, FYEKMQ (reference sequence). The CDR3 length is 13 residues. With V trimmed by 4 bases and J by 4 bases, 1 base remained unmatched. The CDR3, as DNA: TGTGCCAGCAGCTCGGGACAGAATCAGCCCCAGCATTTT. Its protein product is CASSSGQNQPQHF.

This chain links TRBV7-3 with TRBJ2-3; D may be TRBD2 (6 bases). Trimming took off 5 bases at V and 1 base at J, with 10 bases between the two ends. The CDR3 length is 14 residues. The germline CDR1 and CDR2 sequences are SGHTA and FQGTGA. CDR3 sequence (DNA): TGTGCCAGCAGCGCCGGGGGTCGCACAGATACGCAGTATTTT. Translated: CASSAGGRTDTQYF.

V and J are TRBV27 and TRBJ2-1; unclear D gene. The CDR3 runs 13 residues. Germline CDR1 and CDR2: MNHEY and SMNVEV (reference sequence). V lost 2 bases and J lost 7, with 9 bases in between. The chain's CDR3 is CASSLGQSNEQFF. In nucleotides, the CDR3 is TGTGCCAGCAGTTTAGGGCAGAGTAATGAGCAGTTCTTC.

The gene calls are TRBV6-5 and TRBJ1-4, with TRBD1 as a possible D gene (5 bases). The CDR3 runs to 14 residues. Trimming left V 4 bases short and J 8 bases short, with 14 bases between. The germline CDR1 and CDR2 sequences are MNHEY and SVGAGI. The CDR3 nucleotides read TGTGCCAGCAGTTGGACGGACAAGGGGGAAAAACTGTTTTTT. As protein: CASSWTDKGEKLFF.

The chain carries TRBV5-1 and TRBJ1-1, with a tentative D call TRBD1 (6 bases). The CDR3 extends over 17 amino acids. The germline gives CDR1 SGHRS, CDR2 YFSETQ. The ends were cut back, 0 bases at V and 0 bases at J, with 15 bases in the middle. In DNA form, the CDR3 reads TGCGCCAGCAGCTTGGGACCCGTCAGGGGCATGAACACTGAAGCTTTCTTT. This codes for CASSLGPVRGMNTEAFF. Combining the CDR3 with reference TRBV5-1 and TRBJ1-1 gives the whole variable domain KAGVTQTPRYLIKTRGQQVTLSCSPISGHRSVSWYQQTPGQGLQFLFEYFSETQRNKGNFPGRFSGRQFSNSRSEMNVSTLELGDSALYLCASSLGPVRGMNTEAFFGQGTRLTVV.

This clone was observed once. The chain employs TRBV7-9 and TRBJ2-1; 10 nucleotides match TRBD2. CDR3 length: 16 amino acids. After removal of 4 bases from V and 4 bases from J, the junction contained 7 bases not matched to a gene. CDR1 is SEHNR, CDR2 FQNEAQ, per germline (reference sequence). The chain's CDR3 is CASSYLTSGEYNEQFF. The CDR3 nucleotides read TGTGCCAGCAGCTACCTAACTAGCGGGGAATACAATGAGCAGTTCTTC.

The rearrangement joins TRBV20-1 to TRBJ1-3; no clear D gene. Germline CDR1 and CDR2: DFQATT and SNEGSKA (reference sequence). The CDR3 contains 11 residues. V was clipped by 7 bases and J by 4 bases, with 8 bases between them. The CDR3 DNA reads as TGCAGTGGCTGGGCCGGAAACACCATATATTTT. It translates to CSGWAGNTIYF.

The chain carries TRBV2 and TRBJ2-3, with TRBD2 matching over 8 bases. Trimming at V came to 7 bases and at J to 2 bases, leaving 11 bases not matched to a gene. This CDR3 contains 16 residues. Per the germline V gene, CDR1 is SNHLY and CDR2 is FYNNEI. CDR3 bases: TGTGCCAGCAAACGTAGCGGGGTAGAATTCACAGATACGCAGTATTTT. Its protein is CASKRSGVEFTDTQYF. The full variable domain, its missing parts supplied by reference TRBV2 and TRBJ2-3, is EPEVTQTPSHQVTQMGQEVILRCVPISNHLYFYWYRQILGQKVEFLVSFYNNEISEKSEIFDDQFSVERPDGSNFTLKIRSTKLEDSAMYFCASKRSGVEFTDTQYFGPGTRLTVL.

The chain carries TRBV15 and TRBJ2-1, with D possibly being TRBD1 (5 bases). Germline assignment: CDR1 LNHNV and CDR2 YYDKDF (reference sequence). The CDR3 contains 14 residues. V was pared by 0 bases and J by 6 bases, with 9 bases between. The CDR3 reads CATSRDRAANEQFF. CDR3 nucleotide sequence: TGTGCCACCAGCAGAGACAGGGCGGCCAATGAGCAGTTCTTC.

CDR3 loop: CASSDRTANTEAFF. The DNA for the CDR3 is TGTGCCAGCAGTGACCGGACAGCGAACACTGAAGCTTTCTTT. The gene calls are TRBV2 and TRBJ1-1; possible D gene TRBD1, 6 bases. The germline gives CDR1 SNHLY, CDR2 FYNNEI. This CDR3 region has 14 residues. Trimming pared 3 bases from V and 1 base from J, leaving 9 bases between.

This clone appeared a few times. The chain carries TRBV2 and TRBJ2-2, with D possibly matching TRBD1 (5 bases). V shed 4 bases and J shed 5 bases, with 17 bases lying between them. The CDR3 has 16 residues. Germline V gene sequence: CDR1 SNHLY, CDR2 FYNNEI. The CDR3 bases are TGTGCCAGCAGTGGGGGCCAAGGGGTGTGGACCGGGGAGCTGTTTTTT. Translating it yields CASSGGQGVWTGELFF.

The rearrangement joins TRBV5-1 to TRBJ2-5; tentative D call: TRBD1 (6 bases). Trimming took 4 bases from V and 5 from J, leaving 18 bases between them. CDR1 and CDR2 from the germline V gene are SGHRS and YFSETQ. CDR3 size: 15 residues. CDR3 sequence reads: CASSLTGTAGETQYF. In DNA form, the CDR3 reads TGCGCCAGCAGCCTAACAGGGACCGCCGGCGAGACCCAGTACTTC.

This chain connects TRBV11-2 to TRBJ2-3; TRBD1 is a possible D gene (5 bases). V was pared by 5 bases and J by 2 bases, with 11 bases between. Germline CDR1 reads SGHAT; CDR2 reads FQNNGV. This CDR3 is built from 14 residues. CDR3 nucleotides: TGTGCCAGCAGCACAGGAGTGGCCACAGATACGCAGTATTTT. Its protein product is CASSTGVATDTQYF.

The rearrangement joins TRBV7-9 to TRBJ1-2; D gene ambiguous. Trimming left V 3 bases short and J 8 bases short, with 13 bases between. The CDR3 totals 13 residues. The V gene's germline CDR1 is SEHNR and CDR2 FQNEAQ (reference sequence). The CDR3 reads CASSFSAGVGYTF. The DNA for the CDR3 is TGTGCCAGCAGCTTTTCGGCAGGCGTGGGCTACACCTTC.

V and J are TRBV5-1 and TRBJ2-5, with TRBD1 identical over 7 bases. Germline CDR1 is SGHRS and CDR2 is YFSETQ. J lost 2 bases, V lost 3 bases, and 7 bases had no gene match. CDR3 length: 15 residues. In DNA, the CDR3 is TGCGCCAGCAGCTATTCCGGGACAGAACAAGAGACCCAGTACTTC. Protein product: CASSYSGTEQETQYF.

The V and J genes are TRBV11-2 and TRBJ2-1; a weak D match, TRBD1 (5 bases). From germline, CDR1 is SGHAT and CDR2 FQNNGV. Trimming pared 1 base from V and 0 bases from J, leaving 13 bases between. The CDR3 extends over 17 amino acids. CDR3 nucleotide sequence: TGTGCCAGCAGCTTAGGGGGCGCGGCAAGCTCCTACAATGAGCAGTTCTTC. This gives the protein CASSLGGAASSYNEQFF.

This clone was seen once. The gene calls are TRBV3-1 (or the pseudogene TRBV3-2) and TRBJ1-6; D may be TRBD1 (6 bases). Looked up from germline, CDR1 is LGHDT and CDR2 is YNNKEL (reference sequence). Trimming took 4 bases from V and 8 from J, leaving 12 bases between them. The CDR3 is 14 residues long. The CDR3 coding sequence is TGTGCCAGCAGCCCAGCCCCAGGGGATTCACCCCTCCACTTT. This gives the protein CASSPAPGDSPLHF.

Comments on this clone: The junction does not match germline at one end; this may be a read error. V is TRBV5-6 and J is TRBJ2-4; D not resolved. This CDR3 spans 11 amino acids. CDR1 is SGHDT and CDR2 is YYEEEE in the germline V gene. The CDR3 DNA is TGTGCCAGCAGCTTGGGAAGAGAGTCGAACTTC. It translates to CASSLGRESNF.

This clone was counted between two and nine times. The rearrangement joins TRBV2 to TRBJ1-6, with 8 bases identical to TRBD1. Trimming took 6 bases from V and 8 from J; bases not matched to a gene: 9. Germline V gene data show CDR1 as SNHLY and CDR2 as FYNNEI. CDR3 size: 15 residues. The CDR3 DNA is TGTGCCAGCAGCTCGACAGGGGATCTTCATTCACCCCTCCACTTT. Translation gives CASSSTGDLHSPLHF. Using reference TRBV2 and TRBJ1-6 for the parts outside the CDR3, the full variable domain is EPEVTQTPSHQVTQMGQEVILRCVPISNHLYFYWYRQILGQKVEFLVSFYNNEISEKSEIFDDQFSVERPDGSNFTLKIRSTKLEDSAMYFCASSSTGDLHSPLHFGNGTRLTVT.

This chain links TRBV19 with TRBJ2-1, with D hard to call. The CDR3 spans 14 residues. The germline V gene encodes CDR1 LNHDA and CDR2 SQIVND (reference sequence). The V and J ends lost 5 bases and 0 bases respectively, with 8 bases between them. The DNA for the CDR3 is TGTGCCAGTAGTCCGCAGGTCTCCTACAATGAGCAGTTCTTC. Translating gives CASSPQVSYNEQFF.

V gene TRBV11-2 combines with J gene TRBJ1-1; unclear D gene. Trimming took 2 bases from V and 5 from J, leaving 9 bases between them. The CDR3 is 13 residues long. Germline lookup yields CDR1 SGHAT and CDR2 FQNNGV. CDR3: CASSLRGGTEAFF. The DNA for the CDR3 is TGTGCCAGCAGCTTACGAGGAGGTACTGAAGCTTTCTTT.

The CDR3 sequence is CASSQHIDSPLHF. In DNA form, the CDR3 reads TGTGCCAGCAGCCAACACATTGATTCACCCCTCCACTTT. V gene TRBV27 combines with J gene TRBJ1-6; no clear D gene. V was cut by 6 bases and J by 8 bases, with 11 bases left in between. CDR1 and CDR2 (germline): MNHEY, SMNVEV (reference sequence). This CDR3 is 13 amino acids long.

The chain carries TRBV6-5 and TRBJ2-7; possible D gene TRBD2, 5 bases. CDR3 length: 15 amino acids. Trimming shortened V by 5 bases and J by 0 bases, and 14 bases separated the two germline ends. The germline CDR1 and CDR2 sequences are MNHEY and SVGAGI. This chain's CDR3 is CASSRDPGASYEQYF. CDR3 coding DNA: TGTGCCAGCAGTCGGGATCCCGGAGCCTCCTACGAGCAGTACTTC.

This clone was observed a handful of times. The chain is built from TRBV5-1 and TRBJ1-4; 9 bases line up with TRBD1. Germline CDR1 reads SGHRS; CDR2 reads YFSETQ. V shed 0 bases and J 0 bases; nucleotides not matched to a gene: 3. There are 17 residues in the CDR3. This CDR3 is CASSLGGQGPTNEKLFF. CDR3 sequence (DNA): TGCGCCAGCAGCTTGGGGGGACAGGGTCCAACTAATGAAAAACTGTTTTTT.

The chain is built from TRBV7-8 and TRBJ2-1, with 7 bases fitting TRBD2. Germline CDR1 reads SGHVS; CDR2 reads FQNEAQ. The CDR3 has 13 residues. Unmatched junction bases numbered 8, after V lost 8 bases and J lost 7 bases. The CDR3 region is CASGSWGGNEQFF. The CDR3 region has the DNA TGTGCCAGCGGTAGCTGGGGGGGTAATGAGCAGTTCTTC.

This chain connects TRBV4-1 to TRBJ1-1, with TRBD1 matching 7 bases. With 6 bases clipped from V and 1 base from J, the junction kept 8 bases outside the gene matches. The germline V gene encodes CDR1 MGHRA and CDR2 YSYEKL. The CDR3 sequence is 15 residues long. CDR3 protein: CASRPIGQANTEAFF. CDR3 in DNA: TGCGCCAGCAGGCCTATCGGACAGGCGAACACTGAAGCTTTCTTT.

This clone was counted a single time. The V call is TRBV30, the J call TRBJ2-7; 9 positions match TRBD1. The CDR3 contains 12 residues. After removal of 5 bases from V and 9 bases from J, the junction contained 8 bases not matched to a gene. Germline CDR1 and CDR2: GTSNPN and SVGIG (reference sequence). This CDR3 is CAWDRGAGGQYF. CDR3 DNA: TGTGCCTGGGACAGGGGGGCAGGGGGGCAGTACTTC.

The CDR3 region has the DNA TGTGCCAGCAGCCAAGCACTAGGCGGGTACGAGCAGTACTTC. Amino acid sequence: CASSQALGGYEQYF. The chain combines TRBV4-2 with TRBJ2-7; tentative D call: TRBD2 (5 bases). The CDR3 has 14 residues. Germline lookup yields CDR1 LGHNA and CDR2 YNFKEQ. The V end was cut by 1 base, the J end by 4 bases, with 11 bases between.

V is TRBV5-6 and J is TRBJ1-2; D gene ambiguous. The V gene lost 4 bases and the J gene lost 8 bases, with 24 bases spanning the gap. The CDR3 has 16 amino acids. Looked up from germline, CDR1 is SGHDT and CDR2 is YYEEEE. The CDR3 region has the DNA TGTGCCAGCAGCCCTATCTCCTCTCGAGGCCTCGGGGGCTACACCTTC. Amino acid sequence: CASSPISSRGLGGYTF.

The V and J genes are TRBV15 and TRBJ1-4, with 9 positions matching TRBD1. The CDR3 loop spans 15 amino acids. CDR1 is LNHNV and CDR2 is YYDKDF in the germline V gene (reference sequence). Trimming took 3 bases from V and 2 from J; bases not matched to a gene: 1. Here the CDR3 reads CATSSDRGTNEKLFF. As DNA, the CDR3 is TGTGCCACCAGCAGCGACAGGGGGACTAATGAAAAACTGTTTTTT.

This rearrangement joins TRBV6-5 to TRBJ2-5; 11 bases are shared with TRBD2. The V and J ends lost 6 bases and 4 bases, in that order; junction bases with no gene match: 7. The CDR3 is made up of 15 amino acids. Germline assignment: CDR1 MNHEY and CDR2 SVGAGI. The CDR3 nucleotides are TGTGCCAGCAGAGATCCGGGACTAGCGGCAGAGACCCAGTACTTC. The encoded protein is CASRDPGLAAETQYF.

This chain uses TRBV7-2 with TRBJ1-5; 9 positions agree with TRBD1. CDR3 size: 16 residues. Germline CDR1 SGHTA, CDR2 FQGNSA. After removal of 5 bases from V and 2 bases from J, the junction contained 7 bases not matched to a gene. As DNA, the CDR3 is TGTGCCAGCAGCACCCGGACAGGGGCCGGCAATCAGCCCCAGCATTTT. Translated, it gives CASSTRTGAGNQPQHF.